This T cell receptor beta chain is from a study of T cell responses to AZD1222 COVID-19 vaccine. Sequenced by immunoSEQ multiplex PCR; TCRdb stores in-frame clones only, minus some. The repertoire holds 240,000 or so clones, with 85% to 95% as singletons. This CDR3 comprises 13 residues. The V and J ends lost 7 bases and 2 bases respectively, with 9 bases between them. Per germline, CDR1 SNHLY and CDR2 FYNNEI. Whole-study results and caveats: The donors showed a predominance of white British ancestry and of females, with possible underestimation of clonal diversity. Close to half of spike-specific TCRs reportedly recognize unmutated variant regions. Repertoires were obtained solely post-peak T cell response.

For this clone: As yet, its antigen is unknown.

The sample was peripheral blood, taken on day 0 of AZD1222 vaccination. This chain links TRBV2 with TRBJ2-1, with a possible D match to TRBD2 (5 bases). The receptor was isolated from an adult in good health. The CDR3 loop is CASIRGTYNEQFF. CDR3 bases: TGTGCCAGCATCCGGGGTACCTACAATGAGCAGTTCTTC. Using reference TRBV2 and TRBJ2-1 for the parts outside the CDR3, the full variable domain is EPEVTQTPSHQVTQMGQEVILRCVPISNHLYFYWYRQILGQKVEFLVSFYNNEISEKSEIFDDQFSVERPDGSNFTLKIRSTKLEDSAMYFCASIRGTYNEQFFGPGTRLTVL.